The present T cell receptor beta chain was sequenced within a study of shared clonotypes between healthy human individuals. On the study more broadly: Each donor contributed plates that comprised three CD4 naive, three CD4 memory, two CD8 naive and one CD8 memory.

Trimming took off 0 bases at V and 8 bases at J, with 20 bases between the two ends. This CDR3 comprises 17 residues. From germline, CDR1 is MGHRA and CDR2 YSYEKL. Negatively enriched CD4+ T cells were divided by CD45RA into naive and memory. Produced via immunoSEQ multiplex PCR; TCRdb's table is partial and in-frame only. The sample records approximately 2,300,000 clones, around 93% being singletons. The sequence came from a man between 18 and 35 years old in good health. Some clones in this sample may be carry-over from other donors' samples. The sequencing input was naive CD4+ T cells from PBMCs. Subset meaning: CD45RA+ positively selected. The chain is built from TRBV4-1 and TRBJ2-1; D is perhaps TRBD2 (6 bases). The CDR3 sequence is CASSQDLGAGRAHEQFF. In DNA, the CDR3 is TGCGCCAGCAGCCAAGATCTAGGGGCGGGAAGGGCGCATGAGCAGTTCTTC.